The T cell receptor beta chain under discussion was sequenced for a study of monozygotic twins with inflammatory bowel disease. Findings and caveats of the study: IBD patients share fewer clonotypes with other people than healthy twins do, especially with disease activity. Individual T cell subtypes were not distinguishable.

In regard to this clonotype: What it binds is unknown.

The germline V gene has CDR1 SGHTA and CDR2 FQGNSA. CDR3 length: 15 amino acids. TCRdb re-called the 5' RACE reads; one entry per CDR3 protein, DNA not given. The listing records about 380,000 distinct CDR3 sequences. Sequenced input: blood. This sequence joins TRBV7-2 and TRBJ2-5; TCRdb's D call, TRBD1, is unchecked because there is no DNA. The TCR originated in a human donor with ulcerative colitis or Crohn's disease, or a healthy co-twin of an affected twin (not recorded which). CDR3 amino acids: CASSLHPDRAETQYF.